A single sample gave rise to the 18 T cell receptor beta chains below, sequenced in a study of shared clonotypes between healthy human individuals. Naive CD8 cells were CD45RO-negative, positively selected for CCR7, excluding terminally differentiated effector memory CD45RA+ cells. Some clones are missing from TCRdb's copy, which holds only in-frame ones; the method was immunoSEQ multiplex PCR. This sample yields around 1,900,000 clones, of which approximately 92% are seen a single time; about 1.6% belongs to the top ten. The sequenced sample was naive CD8+ T cells from PBMCs. These receptors all stem from a man aged 18 to 29 in good health. Some clones in this sample may be carry-over from other donors' samples.

The J gene is TRBJ2-1, the V gene TRBV7-7; 8 bases are a match to TRBD1. After removal of 2 bases from V and 6 bases from J, the junction contained 9 bases not matched to a gene. The CDR3 is 16 amino acids. Germline CDR1 is SSHAT and CDR2 is FNYEAQ (reference sequence). CDR3 region: CASSLRQGAIFNEQFF. DNA for the CDR3: TGTGCCAGCAGCTTAAGGCAGGGGGCCATCTTCAATGAGCAGTTCTTC. Supplemented by reference TRBV7-7 and TRBJ2-1, the full variable domain reads GAGVSQSPRYKVTKRGQDVTLRCDPISSHATLYWYQQALGQGPEFLTYFNYEAQPDKSGLPSDRFSAERPEGSISTLTIQRTEQRDSAMYRCASSLRQGAIFNEQFFGPGTRLTVL.

V and J are TRBV23-1 and TRBJ2-7, with TRBD1 matching 7 bases. TRBV23-1 is assigned to the ORF class and has an uncertain function. The CDR3 contains 13 residues. J lost 2 bases, V lost 7 bases, and 5 bases had no gene match. CDR3 bases: TGCGCCAGCATGGACAGGTTCACCTACGAGCAGTACTTC. It translates to CASMDRFTYEQYF.

This rearrangement joins TRBV19 to TRBJ2-2, with 10 bases identical to TRBD1. This CDR3 is 14 amino acids long. After removal of 7 bases from V and 15 bases from J, the junction contained 14 bases not matched to a gene. CDR1 is LNHDA, CDR2 SQIVND, per germline (reference sequence). CDR3 nucleotides: TGTGCCAGTAAGCCGGGACAGGGGCCTACACCTATGTTTTTT. Its protein is CASKPGQGPTPMFF.

This clone was seen only once. The gene calls are TRBV4-3 and TRBJ2-3; no reliable D call. Deletions cut 1 base from V and 5 bases from J, with 7 bases between. This CDR3 comprises 13 residues. Germline V gene lookup returns CDR1 LGHNA and CDR2 YSLEER. This chain's CDR3 is CASSQVVKDTQYF. CDR3 nucleotide sequence: TGCGCCAGCAGCCAAGTAGTGAAAGATACGCAGTATTTT.

The chain is built from TRBV5-8 and TRBJ2-1; D tentatively fits TRBD1 or TRBD2 (5 bases each). The CDR3 loop spans 14 amino acids. V lost 6 bases, J lost 4 bases, and 14 bases lay in between. Germline assignment: CDR1 SGHTS and CDR2 YDEGEE. CDR3 residues: CASKFTRTYNEQFF. The CDR3 coding sequence is TGTGCCAGCAAGTTCACTAGGACATACAATGAGCAGTTCTTC. The entire variable domain, with the rest obtained from reference TRBV5-8 and TRBJ2-1, is as follows: EAGVTQSPTHLIKTRGQQATLRCSPISGHTSVYWYQQALGLGLQFLLWYDEGEERNRGNFPPRFSGRQFPNYSSELNVNALELEDSALYLCASKFTRTYNEQFFGPGTRLTVL.

This chain connects TRBV5-1 to TRBJ1-4; D perhaps matches TRBD1 (6 bases). Germline assignment: CDR1 SGHRS and CDR2 YFSETQ. This CDR3 spans 14 amino acids. Between the trimmed V and J ends, which lost 0 bases and 8 bases, there was a span of 11 bases. This CDR3 reads CASSLAGGREKLFF. CDR3 DNA: TGCGCCAGCAGCTTGGCGGGGGGCAGGGAAAAACTGTTTTTT.

The chain is built from TRBV29-1 and TRBJ1-1; possible D gene TRBD1, 5 bases. The CDR3 is made up of 12 amino acids. The V gene lost 4 bases and the J gene lost 6 bases, with 12 bases spanning the gap. Germline loops: CDR1 SQVTM, CDR2 ANQGSEA. The CDR3 nucleotides read TGCAGCGTTGGAGCGGAAGGGGCTGAAGCTTTCTTT. It is translated as CSVGAEGAEAFF.

V and J are TRBV6-6 and TRBJ2-3, with D possibly matching TRBD2 (5 bases). Germline V lookup: CDR1 MNHNY, CDR2 SVGAGI (reference sequence). V lost 1 base and J lost 0, with 11 bases in between. The CDR3 totals 16 residues. The CDR3 spells CASSYYPSSSTDTQYF. The DNA for the CDR3 is TGTGCCAGCAGTTACTACCCTAGCAGTAGCACAGATACGCAGTATTTT.

The chain recombines TRBV27 with TRBJ2-7; TRBD1 matches at 7 bases. This CDR3 is 14 amino acids long. Germline values: CDR1 MNHEY, CDR2 SMNVEV (reference sequence). J was trimmed by 6 bases and V by 6 bases; bases with no gene match: 11. As DNA, the CDR3 is TGTGCCAGCAGCCTCGACAGGGTCAGCACCGAGCAGTACTTC. This codes for CASSLDRVSTEQYF.

The genes are TRBV5-1 and TRBJ2-2; D uncertain. CDR1 SGHRS and CDR2 YFSETQ come from the germline V gene. The V end lost 7 bases, the J end lost 4 bases, and 20 bases lay between the germline ends. This CDR3 is 16 amino acids long. The CDR3 DNA follows: TGCGCCAGCTTCAAAGAGAGCGCTCGTGGCACCGGGGAGCTGTTTTTT. The encoded protein is CASFKESARGTGELFF.

CDR3 sequence: CASSLVAGAYEQYF. The CDR3 nucleotides are TGTGCCAGCAGCTTAGTTGCGGGGGCCTACGAGCAGTACTTC. V and J are TRBV7-9 and TRBJ2-7; TRBD2 aligns across 7 bases. The length of the CDR3 is 14 residues. Losses at the gene ends were 1 base for V and 2 bases for J; bases not matched to a gene: 2. Germline CDR1 SEHNR, CDR2 FQNEAQ (reference sequence).

On this clone itself: This same CDR3 is encoded by further DNA sequences in the sample. The chain has TRBV9 and TRBJ2-1, with TRBD1 matching 8 bases. The CDR3 sequence is 14 residues long. The V gene's germline CDR1 is SGDLS and CDR2 YYNGEE. J lost 6 bases, V lost 0 bases, and 2 bases had no gene match. DNA for the CDR3: TGTGCCAGCAGCGTAGGAGACAGGGGCAATGAGCAGTTCTTC. Protein product: CASSVGDRGNEQFF.

For the CDR3, the DNA is TGTGCCAGCAGCGCGGGACTAGCGGGAGATCGGACAGATACGCAGTATTTT. This encodes CASSAGLAGDRTDTQYF. V gene TRBV7-8 combines with J gene TRBJ2-3; 14 nucleotides agree with TRBD2. This CDR3 is built from 17 residues. The V segment lost 5 bases and the J segment 3 bases; nucleotides outside the gene matches: 7. CDR1 is SGHVS, CDR2 FQNEAQ, per germline.

This sequence joins TRBV7-2 and TRBJ2-7, with no clear D. The V gene lost 1 base and the J gene lost 2 bases, with 9 bases spanning the gap. The germline V gene encodes CDR1 SGHTA and CDR2 FQGNSA. The CDR3 spans 14 residues. The DNA of the CDR3 is TGTGCCAGCAGCTTAGATGGGGAAACCTACGAGCAGTACTTC. This translates into CASSLDGETYEQYF.

The chain links TRBV7-2 to TRBJ1-5; a weak D match, TRBD1 (6 bases). Between the trimmed V and J ends, which lost 3 bases and 6 bases, there was a span of 12 bases. The CDR3 length is 14 residues. In germline, CDR1 is SGHTA, CDR2 FQGNSA. The CDR3 DNA follows: TGTGCCAGCAGCTTTACAGGGTGGAGTCAGCCCCAGCATTTT. Translating it yields CASSFTGWSQPQHF. Combining the CDR3 with reference TRBV7-2 and TRBJ1-5 gives the whole variable domain GAGVSQSPSNKVTEKGKDVELRCDPISGHTALYWYRQSLGQGLEFLIYFQGNSAPDKSGLPSDRFSAERTGGSVSTLTIQRTQQEDSAVYLCASSFTGWSQPQHFGDGTRLSIL.

Worth noting for this clone: The sample has other DNA sequences that encode this CDR3 too. This chain joins TRBV5-1 and TRBJ2-7; D remains unclear. This CDR3 comprises 14 residues. Trimming removed 0 bases from V and 2 bases from J, with 9 bases in between. In germline, CDR1 is SGHRS, CDR2 YFSETQ. The CDR3: CASSLAGRTYEQYF. CDR3 nucleotides: TGCGCCAGCAGCTTGGCGGGCAGGACCTACGAGCAGTACTTC.

The chain has TRBV7-2 and TRBJ2-7; D is undetermined. The CDR3 covers 13 residues. Per the germline V gene, CDR1 is SGHTA and CDR2 is FQGNSA. V dropped 4 bases and J dropped 4 bases, with 11 bases sitting between them. The DNA for the CDR3 is TGTGCCAGCAGCTCCCAAAGGACGTACGAGCAGTACTTC. Its protein is CASSSQRTYEQYF.

The chain uses TRBV4-1 and TRBJ1-1; D might be TRBD1 (5 bases). Trimming stripped 4 bases from V and 4 bases from J, with 16 bases between. The V gene's germline CDR1 is MGHRA and CDR2 YSYEKL. The CDR3 loop spans 15 amino acids. DNA of the CDR3: TGCGCCAGCAGCCCCCCAAGGCTTGGGGGCACTGAAGCTTTCTTT. Protein: CASSPPRLGGTEAFF.